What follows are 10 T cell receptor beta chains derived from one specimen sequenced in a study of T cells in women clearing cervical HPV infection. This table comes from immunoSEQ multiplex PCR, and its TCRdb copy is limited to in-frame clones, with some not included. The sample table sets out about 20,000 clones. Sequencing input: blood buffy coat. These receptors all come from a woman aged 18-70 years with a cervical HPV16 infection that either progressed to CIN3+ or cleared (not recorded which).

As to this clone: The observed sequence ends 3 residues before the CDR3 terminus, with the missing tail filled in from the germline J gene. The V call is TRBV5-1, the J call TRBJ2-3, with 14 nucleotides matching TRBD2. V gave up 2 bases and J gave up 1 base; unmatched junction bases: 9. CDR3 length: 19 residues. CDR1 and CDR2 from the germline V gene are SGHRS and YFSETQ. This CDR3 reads CASSLVGLAGGGGTDTQYF. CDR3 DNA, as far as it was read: TGCGCCAGCAGCTTAGTTGGACTAGCGGGAGGTGGAGGCACAGATACG.

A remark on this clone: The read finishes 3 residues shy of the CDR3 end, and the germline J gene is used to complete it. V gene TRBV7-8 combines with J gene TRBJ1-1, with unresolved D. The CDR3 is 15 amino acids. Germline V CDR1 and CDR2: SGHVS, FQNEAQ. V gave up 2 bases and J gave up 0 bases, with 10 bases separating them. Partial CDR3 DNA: TGTGCCAGCAGCTTAATGAGCGGGCTGAACACTGAA. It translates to CASSLMSGLNTE. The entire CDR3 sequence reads CASSLMSGLNTEAFF.

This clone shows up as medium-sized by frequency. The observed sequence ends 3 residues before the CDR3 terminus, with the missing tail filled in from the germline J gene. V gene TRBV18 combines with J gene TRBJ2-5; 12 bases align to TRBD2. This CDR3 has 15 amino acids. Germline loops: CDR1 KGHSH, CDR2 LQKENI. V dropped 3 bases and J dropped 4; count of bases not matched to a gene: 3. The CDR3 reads CASSPTSGSRETQYF. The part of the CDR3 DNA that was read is TGTGCCAGCTCACCGACTAGCGGGAGTCGAGAGACC.

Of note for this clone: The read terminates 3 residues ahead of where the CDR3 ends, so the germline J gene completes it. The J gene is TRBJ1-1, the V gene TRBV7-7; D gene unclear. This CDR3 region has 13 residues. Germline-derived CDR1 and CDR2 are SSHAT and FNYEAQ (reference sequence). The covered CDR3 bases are TGTGCCAGCAGCCCAACCAACACAGAGACA. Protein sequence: CASSPTNTET. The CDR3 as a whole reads CASSPTNTETAFF.

The CDR3 DNA, read in part, is TGTGCCAGCTCACCTTCGGGGACTAGCGGGTCCTACAATGAG. Its translation is CASSPSGTSGSYNE. The full CDR3 sequence reads CASSPSGTSGSYNEQFF. V is TRBV18 and J is TRBJ2-1, with 12 nucleotides matching TRBD2. The read ends 3 residues early relative to the CDR3; the germline J gene fills the gap. V shed 3 bases and J 1 base; nucleotides not matched to a gene: 4. The CDR3 has 17 amino acids. Per the germline V gene, CDR1 is KGHSH and CDR2 is LQKENI.

The CDR3 loop is CSARDSGLAGGPSYNEQFF. Partial CDR3 DNA: TGCAGTGCTAGAGACTCGGGACTAGCGGGAGGGCCCTCCTACAATGAG. The J gene is TRBJ2-1, the V gene TRBV20-1; 16 positions match TRBD2. The read comes to an end 3 residues before the CDR3 does, leaving the germline J gene to fill in the end. Germline CDR1 and CDR2: DFQATT and SNEGSKA (reference sequence). The V gene end was trimmed by 0 bases and the J gene end by 0 bases; junction bases not matched to a gene: 5. The CDR3 extends over 19 amino acids.

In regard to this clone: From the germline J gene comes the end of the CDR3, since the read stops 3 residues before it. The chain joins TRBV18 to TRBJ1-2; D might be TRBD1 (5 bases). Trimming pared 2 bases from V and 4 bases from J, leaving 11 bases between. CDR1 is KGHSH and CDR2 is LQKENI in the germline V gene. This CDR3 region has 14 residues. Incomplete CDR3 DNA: TGTGCCAGCTCACCAGCGGGGGGATTCTATGGC. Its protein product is CASSPAGGFYG. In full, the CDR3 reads CASSPAGGFYGYTF.

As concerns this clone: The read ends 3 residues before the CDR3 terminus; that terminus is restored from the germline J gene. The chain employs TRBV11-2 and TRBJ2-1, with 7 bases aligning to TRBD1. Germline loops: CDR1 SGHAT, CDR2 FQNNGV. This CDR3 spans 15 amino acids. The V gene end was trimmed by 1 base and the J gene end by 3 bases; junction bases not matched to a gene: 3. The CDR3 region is CASSLGPGGYNEQFF. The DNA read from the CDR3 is TGTGCCAGCAGCTTAGGGCCAGGGGGCTACAATGAG.

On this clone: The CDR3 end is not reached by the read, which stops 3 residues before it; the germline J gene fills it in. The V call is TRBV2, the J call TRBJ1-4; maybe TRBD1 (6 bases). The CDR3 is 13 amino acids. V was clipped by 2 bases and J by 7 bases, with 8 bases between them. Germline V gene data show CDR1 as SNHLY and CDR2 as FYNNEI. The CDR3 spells CASSEQQGEKLFF. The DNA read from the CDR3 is TGTGCCAGCAGTGAACAACAGGGTGAAAAA.

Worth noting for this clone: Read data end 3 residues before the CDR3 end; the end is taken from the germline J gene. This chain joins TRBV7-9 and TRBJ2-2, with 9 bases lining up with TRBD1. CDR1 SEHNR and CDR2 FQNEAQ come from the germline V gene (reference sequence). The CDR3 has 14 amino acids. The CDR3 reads CASSLMGQGVKLFF. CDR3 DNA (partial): TGTGCCAGCAGCTTAATGGGACAGGGCGTAAAG.